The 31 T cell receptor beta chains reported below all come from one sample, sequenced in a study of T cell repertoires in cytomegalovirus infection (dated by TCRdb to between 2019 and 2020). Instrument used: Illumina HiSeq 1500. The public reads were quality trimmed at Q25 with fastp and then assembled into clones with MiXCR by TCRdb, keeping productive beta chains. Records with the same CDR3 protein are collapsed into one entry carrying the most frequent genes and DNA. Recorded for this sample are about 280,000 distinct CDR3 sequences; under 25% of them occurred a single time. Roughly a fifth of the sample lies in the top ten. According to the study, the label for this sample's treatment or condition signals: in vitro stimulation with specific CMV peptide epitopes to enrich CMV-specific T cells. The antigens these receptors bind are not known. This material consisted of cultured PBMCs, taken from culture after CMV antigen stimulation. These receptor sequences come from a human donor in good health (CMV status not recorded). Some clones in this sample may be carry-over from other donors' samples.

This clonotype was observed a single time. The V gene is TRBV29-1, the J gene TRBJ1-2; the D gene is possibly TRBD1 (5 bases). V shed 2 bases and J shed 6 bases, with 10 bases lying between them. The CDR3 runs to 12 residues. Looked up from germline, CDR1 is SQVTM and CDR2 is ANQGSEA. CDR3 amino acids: CSVESGSHGYTF. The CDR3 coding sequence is TGCAGCGTTGAATCAGGGTCCCATGGCTACACCTTC.

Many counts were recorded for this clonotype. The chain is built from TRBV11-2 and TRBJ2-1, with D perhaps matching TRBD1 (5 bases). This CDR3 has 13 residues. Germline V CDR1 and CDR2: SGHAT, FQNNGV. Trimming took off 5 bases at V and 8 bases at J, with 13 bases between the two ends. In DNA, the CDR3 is TGTGCCAGCAGCCATAGACAGCGCGATGAGCAGTTCTTC. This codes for CASSHRQRDEQFF.

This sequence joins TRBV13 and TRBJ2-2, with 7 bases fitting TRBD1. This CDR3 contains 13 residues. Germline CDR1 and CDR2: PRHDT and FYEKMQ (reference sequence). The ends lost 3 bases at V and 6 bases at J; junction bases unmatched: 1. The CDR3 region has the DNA TGTGCCAGCAGCTTCACAGGGGCCGGGGAGCTGTTTTTT. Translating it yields CASSFTGAGELFF.

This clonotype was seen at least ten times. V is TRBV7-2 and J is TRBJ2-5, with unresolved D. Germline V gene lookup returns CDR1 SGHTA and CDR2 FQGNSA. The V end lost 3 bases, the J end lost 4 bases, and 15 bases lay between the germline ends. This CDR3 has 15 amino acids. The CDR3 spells CASSFTINVGETQYF. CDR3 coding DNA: TGTGCCAGCAGCTTCACGATCAACGTGGGAGAGACCCAGTACTTC.

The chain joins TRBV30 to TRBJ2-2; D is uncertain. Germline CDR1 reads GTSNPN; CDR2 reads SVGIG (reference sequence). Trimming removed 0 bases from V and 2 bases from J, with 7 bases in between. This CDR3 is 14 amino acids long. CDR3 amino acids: CAWSVGVNTGELFF. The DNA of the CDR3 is TGTGCCTGGAGTGTAGGCGTTAACACCGGGGAGCTGTTTTTT.

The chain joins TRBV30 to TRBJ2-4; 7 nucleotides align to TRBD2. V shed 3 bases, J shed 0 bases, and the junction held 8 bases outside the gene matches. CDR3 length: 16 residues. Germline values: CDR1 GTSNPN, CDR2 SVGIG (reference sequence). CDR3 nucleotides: TGTGCCTGGAGAGAAAGAGCGGGGATAGCCAAAAACATTCAGTACTTC. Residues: CAWRERAGIAKNIQYF. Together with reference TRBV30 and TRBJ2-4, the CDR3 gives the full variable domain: SQTIHQWPATLVQPVGSPLSLECTVEGTSNPNLYWYRQAAGRGLQLLFYSVGIGQISSEVPQNLSASRPQDRQFILSSKKLLLSDSGFYLCAWRERAGIAKNIQYFGAGTRLSVL.

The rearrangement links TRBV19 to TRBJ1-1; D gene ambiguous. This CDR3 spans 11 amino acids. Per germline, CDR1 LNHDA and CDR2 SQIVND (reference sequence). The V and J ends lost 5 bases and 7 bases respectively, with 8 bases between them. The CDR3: CASSWRLEAFF. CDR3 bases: TGTGCCAGTAGTTGGCGGCTTGAAGCTTTCTTT.

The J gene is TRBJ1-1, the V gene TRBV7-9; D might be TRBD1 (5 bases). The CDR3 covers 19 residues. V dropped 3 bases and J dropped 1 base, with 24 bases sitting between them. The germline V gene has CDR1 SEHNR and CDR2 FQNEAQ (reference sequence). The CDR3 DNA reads TGTGCCAGCAGCTTCACCACCTCCGTCCCCACAGGACCGAACACTGAAGCTTTCTTT. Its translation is CASSFTTSVPTGPNTEAFF.

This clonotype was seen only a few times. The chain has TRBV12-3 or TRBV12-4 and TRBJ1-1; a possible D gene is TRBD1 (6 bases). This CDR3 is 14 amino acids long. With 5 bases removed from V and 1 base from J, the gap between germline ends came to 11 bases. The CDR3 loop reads CASSPGARNTEAFF. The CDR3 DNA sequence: TGTGCCAGCAGTCCGGGGGCCAGGAACACTGAAGCTTTCTTT.

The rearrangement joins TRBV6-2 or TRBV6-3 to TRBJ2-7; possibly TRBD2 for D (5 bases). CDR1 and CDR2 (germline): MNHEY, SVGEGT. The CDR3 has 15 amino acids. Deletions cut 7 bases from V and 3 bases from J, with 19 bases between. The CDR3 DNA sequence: TGTGCCAGCAAGCCGGACTGGGCTAGAGGCTACGAGCAGTACGTC. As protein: CASKPDWARGYEQYV.

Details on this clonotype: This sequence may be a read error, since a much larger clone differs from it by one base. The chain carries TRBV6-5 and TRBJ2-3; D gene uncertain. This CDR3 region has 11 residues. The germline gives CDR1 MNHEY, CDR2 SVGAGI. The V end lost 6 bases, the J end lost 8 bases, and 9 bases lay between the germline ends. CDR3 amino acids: CASSRHCTQYF. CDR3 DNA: TGTGCCAGCAGCCGACACTGTACGCAGTATTTT.

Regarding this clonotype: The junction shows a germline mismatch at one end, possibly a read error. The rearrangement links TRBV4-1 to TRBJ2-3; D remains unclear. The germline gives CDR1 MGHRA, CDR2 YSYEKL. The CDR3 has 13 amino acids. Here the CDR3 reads CASSQRHTDTKYF. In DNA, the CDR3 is TGCGCCAGCAGCCAGCGACACACAGATACGAAGTATTTT.

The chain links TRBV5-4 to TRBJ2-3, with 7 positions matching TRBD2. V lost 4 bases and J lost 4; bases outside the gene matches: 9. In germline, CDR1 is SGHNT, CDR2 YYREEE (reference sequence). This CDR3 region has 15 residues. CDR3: CASSPRGGRADTQYF. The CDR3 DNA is TGTGCCAGCAGCCCCCGGGGAGGGCGCGCAGATACGCAGTATTTT.

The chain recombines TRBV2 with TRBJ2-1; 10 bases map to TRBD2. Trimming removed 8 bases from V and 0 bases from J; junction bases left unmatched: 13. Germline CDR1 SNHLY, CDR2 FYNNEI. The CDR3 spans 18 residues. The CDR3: CASGGTSGTQSSYNEQFF. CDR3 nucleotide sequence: TGTGCCAGCGGCGGAACTAGCGGGACCCAGAGCTCCTACAATGAGCAGTTCTTC.

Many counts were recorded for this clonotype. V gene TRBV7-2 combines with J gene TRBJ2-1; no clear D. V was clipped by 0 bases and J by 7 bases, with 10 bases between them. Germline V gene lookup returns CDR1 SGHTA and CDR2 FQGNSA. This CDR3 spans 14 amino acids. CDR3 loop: CASSLAYRRNEQFF. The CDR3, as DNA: TGTGCCAGCAGCTTAGCCTACCGTAGGAATGAGCAGTTCTTC.

The CDR3 region has the DNA TGTGCCAGCAGCCCTTTATCCACTGAAGCTTTCTTT. Residues: CASSPLSTEAFF. The rearrangement links TRBV11-2 to TRBJ1-1; no firm D call. This CDR3 region has 12 residues. Germline lookup yields CDR1 SGHAT and CDR2 FQNNGV. Trimming took 5 bases from V and 4 from J, leaving 8 bases between them.

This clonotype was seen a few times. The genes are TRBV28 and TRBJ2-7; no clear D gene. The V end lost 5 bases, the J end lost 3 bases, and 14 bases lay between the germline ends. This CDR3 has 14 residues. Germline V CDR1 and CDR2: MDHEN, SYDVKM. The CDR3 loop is CASSDLQALYEQYF. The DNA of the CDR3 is TGTGCCAGCAGTGACCTTCAGGCCCTCTACGAGCAGTACTTC.

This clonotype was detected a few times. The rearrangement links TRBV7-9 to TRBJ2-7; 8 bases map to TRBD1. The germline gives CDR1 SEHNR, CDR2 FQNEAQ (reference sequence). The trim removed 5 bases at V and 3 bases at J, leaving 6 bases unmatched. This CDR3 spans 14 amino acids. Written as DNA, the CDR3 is TGTGCCAGCAGCCCCCGGACAGGGAACTACGAGCAGTACTTC. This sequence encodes CASSPRTGNYEQYF.

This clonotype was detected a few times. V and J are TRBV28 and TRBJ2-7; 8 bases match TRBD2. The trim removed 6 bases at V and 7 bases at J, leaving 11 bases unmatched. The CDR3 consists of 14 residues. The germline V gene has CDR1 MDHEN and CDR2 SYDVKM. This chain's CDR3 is CASSRGGSAGEQYF. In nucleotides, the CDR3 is TGTGCCAGCAGCCGGGGGGGGTCCGCAGGGGAGCAGTACTTC.

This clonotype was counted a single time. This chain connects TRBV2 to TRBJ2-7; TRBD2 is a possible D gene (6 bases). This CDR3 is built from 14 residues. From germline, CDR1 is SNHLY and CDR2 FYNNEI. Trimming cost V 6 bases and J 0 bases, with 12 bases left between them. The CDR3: CASRTRAGSYEQYF. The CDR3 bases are TGTGCCAGCAGGACCCGAGCGGGCTCCTACGAGCAGTACTTC.

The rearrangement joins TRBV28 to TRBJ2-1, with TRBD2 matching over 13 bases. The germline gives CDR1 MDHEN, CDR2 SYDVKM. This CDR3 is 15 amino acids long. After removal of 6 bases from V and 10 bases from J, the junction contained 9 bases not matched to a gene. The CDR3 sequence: CASRPLAGGVGEQFF. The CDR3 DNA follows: TGTGCCAGCAGACCACTAGCGGGAGGGGTAGGGGAGCAGTTCTTC.

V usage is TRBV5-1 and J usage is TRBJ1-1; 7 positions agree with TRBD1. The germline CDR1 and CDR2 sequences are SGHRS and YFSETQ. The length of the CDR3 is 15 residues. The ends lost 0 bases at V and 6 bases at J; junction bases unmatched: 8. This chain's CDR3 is CASSLGQGMGSEAFF. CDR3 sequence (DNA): TGCGCCAGCAGCTTGGGACAGGGTATGGGCTCTGAAGCTTTCTTT.

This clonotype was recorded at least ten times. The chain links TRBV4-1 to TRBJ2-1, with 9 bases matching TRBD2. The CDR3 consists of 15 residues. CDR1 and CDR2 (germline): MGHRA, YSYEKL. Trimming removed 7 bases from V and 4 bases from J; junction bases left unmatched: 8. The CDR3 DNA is TGCGCCAGCAAAAAACTAGCGGGTCTATACAATGAGCAGTTCTTC. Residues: CASKKLAGLYNEQFF.

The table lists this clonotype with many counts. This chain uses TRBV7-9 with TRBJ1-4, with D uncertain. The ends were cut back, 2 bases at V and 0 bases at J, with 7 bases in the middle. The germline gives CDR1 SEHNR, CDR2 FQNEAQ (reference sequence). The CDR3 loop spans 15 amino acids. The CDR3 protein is CASSLQGTTNEKLFF. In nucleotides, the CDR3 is TGTGCCAGCAGCTTACAAGGGACAACTAATGAAAAACTGTTTTTT.

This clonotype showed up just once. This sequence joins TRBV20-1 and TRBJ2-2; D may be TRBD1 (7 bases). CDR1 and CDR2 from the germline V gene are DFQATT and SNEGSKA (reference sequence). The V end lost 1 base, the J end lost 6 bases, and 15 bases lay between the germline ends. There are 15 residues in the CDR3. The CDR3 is CSARGAGTVAGELFF. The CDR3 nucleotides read TGCAGTGCTAGAGGCGCGGGGACAGTAGCCGGGGAGCTGTTTTTT.

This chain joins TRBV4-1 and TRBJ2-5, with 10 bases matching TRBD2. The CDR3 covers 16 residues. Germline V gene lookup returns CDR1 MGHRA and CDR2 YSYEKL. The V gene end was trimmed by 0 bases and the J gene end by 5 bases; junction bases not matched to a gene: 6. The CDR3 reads CASSQEGTSGIETQYF. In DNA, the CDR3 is TGCGCCAGCAGCCAAGAGGGTACTAGCGGGATTGAGACCCAGTACTTC.

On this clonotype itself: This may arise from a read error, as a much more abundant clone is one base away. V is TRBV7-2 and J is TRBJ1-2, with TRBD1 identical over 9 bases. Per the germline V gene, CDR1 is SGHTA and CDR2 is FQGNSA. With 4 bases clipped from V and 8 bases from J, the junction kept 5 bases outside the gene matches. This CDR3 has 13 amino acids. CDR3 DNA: TGTGCCAGCAGCTGGGACAGGGTAGGAGGCTACACCTTC. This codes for CASSWDRVGGYTF.

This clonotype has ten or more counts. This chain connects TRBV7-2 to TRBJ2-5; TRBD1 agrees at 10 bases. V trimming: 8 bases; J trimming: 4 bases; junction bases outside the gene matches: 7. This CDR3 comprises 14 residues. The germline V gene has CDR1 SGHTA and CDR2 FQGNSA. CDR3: CASRTGGSAETQYF. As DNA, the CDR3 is TGTGCCAGCCGGACAGGGGGATCGGCAGAGACCCAGTACTTC.

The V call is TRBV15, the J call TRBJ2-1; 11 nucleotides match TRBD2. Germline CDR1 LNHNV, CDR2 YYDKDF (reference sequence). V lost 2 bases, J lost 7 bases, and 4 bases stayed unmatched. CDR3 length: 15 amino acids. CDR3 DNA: TGTGCCACCAGCAGAAGACTAGCGGGACTAAATGAGCAGTTCTTC. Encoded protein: CATSRRLAGLNEQFF.

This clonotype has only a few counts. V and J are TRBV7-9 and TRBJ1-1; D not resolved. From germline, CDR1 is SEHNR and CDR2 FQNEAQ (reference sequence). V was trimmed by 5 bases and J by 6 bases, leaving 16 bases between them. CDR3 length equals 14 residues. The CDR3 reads CASSVRSGLSEAFF. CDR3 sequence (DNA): TGTGCCAGCAGCGTAAGGTCCGGGCTTTCTGAAGCTTTCTTT.

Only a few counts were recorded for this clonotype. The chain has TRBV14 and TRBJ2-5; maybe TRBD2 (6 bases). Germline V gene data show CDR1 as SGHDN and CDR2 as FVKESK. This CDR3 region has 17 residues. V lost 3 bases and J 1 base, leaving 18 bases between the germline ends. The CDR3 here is CASSHTLVGGPQETQYF. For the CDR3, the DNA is TGTGCCAGCAGCCATACCTTAGTGGGAGGCCCCCAAGAGACCCAGTACTTC. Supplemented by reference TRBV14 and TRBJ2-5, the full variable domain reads EAGVTQFPSHSVIEKGQTVTLRCDPISGHDNLYWYRRVMGKEIKFLLHFVKESKQDESGMPNNRFLAERTGGTYSTLKVQPAELEDSGVYFCASSHTLVGGPQETQYFGPGTRLLVL.